The next 16 T cell receptor beta chains were all read from a single sample in a study of blood T cell repertoires in COVID-19. The method was immunoSEQ multiplex PCR; TCRdb's version includes in-frame clones alone and lacks a portion of them. The table includes over 85,000 clones, about 90% detected once. The sample comprised peripheral blood. All receptors derive from a human donor in a cohort sampled during active COVID-19.

The rearrangement uses TRBV24-1 and TRBJ2-1, with 12 bases lining up with TRBD2. This CDR3 spans 19 amino acids. The germline V gene encodes CDR1 KGHDR and CDR2 SFDVKD. J was trimmed by 1 base and V by 3 bases; bases with no gene match: 9. CDR3 nucleotides: TGTGCCACCAGTGATGATACCCCTAGCGGGAGGGGATCCTACAATGAGCAGTTCTTC. It yields the protein CATSDDTPSGRGSYNEQFF.

This chain links TRBV13 with TRBJ1-3, with D possibly matching TRBD1 (5 bases). The CDR3 is 14 residues long. The germline CDR1 and CDR2 sequences are PRHDT and FYEKMQ (reference sequence). V was trimmed by 5 bases and J by 0 bases, leaving 8 bases between them. The CDR3 coding sequence is TGTGCCAGCAGCCAGGGACTCTCTGGAAACACCATATATTTT. Encoded protein: CASSQGLSGNTIYF. The full variable domain, with the rest looked up from reference TRBV13 and TRBJ1-3, is AAGVIQSPRHLIKEKRETATLKCYPIPRHDTVYWYQQGPGQDPQFLISFYEKMQSDKGSIPDRFSAQQFSDYHSELNMSSLELGDSALYFCASSQGLSGNTIYFGEGSWLTVV.

V gene TRBV5-1 combines with J gene TRBJ1-3, with D possibly TRBD1 on 5 matching bases. The CDR3 consists of 15 residues. Germline loops: CDR1 SGHRS, CDR2 YFSETQ. The V end lost 0 bases, the J end lost 9 bases, and 16 bases lay between the germline ends. The CDR3 DNA reads as TGCGCCAGCAGCTTGGAGGGGCACCACGGGAGCACCATATATTTT. Its protein product is CASSLEGHHGSTIYF.

V is TRBV28 and J is TRBJ2-2, with D hard to call. The germline V and J ends were trimmed by 3 bases and 1 base, with 6 bases remaining between them. The CDR3 sequence is 14 residues long. Germline V lookup: CDR1 MDHEN, CDR2 SYDVKM. The CDR3 nucleotides read TGTGCCAGCAGTTTCCCAAAGAACACCGGGGAGCTGTTTTTT. Translated: CASSFPKNTGELFF.

CDR3 DNA sequence: TGTGCCAGCAAGCGCAGCTCTGCCTACGAGCAGTACTTC. Its translation is CASKRSSAYEQYF. V is TRBV6-5 and J is TRBJ2-7, with D unresolved. The V and J ends lost 7 bases and 2 bases respectively, with 12 bases between them. Germline CDR1 MNHEY, CDR2 SVGAGI. There are 13 residues in the CDR3.

V gene TRBV4-3 combines with J gene TRBJ2-2; the D gene is possibly TRBD1 (6 bases). The germline V gene has CDR1 LGHNA and CDR2 YSLEER. V lost 2 bases and J 3 bases, leaving 10 bases between the germline ends. This CDR3 region has 15 residues. This chain's CDR3 is CASSQQGRDTGELFF. The CDR3 DNA follows: TGCGCCAGCAGCCAACAGGGGAGAGACACCGGGGAGCTGTTTTTT.

This chain links TRBV4-2 with TRBJ2-3; possible D gene TRBD2, 6 bases. This CDR3 region has 15 residues. CDR1 is LGHNA and CDR2 is YNFKEQ in the germline V gene. The V end was cut by 0 bases, the J end by 6 bases, with 13 bases between. The CDR3 DNA sequence: TGTGCCAGCAGCCAAGACTTACTAGCACCGGATACGCAGTATTTT. Translated, it gives CASSQDLLAPDTQYF.

The table lists this clone with a few counts. The chain uses TRBV6-1 and TRBJ1-5, with no clear D. This CDR3 is built from 16 residues. V dropped 1 base and J dropped 2 bases, with 12 bases sitting between them. Germline V gene lookup returns CDR1 MNHNS and CDR2 SASEGT. The CDR3 bases are TGTGCCAGCAGTGAAGGTGGAGGGTCGGGCAATCAGCCCCAGCATTTT. Translation gives CASSEGGGSGNQPQHF.

The rearrangement uses TRBV2 and TRBJ2-3; TRBD2 matches 7 bases. Germline V gene lookup returns CDR1 SNHLY and CDR2 FYNNEI. J lost 5 bases, V lost 0 bases, and 8 bases had no gene match. This CDR3 is 16 amino acids long. CDR3 region: CASSEARAGVVDTQYF. The CDR3 region has the DNA TGTGCCAGCAGTGAAGCGCGGGCGGGAGTTGTAGATACGCAGTATTTT.

This chain uses TRBV7-2 with TRBJ1-2; no clear D gene. Trimming removed 5 bases at V and 6 bases at J, with 22 bases between. This CDR3 spans 16 amino acids. CDR1 is SGHTA and CDR2 is FQGNSA in the germline V gene. For the CDR3, the DNA is TGTGCCAGCAGCCAACAACGCACCATCTCTCGGGATGGCTACACCTTC. Its protein is CASSQQRTISRDGYTF.

The chain uses TRBV3-1 (or the pseudogene TRBV3-2) and TRBJ1-5; possible D gene TRBD1, 5 bases. V lost 3 bases and J 5 bases, leaving 11 bases between the germline ends. From germline, CDR1 is LGHDT and CDR2 YNNKEL (reference sequence). The CDR3 has 14 amino acids. DNA of the CDR3: TGTGCCAGCAGCCAGGCCGGGGGTCATCAGCCCCAGCATTTT. Translation gives CASSQAGGHQPQHF.

This sequence joins TRBV4-1 and TRBJ2-1; 11 bases agree with TRBD1. Trimming cost V 1 base and J 10 bases; bases outside gene matches: 6. The CDR3 runs 15 residues. The germline CDR1 and CDR2 sequences are MGHRA and YSYEKL. In DNA, the CDR3 is TGCGCCAGCAGCCAAGTTGGGACAGGGGGACGGGAGCAGTTCTTC. It codes for CASSQVGTGGREQFF.

The rearrangement links TRBV4-2 to TRBJ2-7; possibly TRBD1 for D (5 bases). Germline loops: CDR1 LGHNA, CDR2 YNFKEQ. The CDR3 consists of 17 residues. V lost 0 bases and J 2 bases, leaving 17 bases between the germline ends. The CDR3 region has the DNA TGTGCCAGCAGCCAAGATCGAGGAACGCAGGGAACCTACGAGCAGTACTTC. The encoded protein is CASSQDRGTQGTYEQYF.

The chain joins TRBV7-2 to TRBJ1-2; 12 nucleotides agree with TRBD1. The CDR3 loop spans 16 amino acids. The ends lost 2 bases at V and 8 bases at J; junction bases unmatched: 9. Germline V CDR1 and CDR2: SGHTA, FQGNSA. CDR3 in amino acids: CASSLRDRGRVEGYTF. CDR3 sequence (DNA): TGTGCCAGCAGCTTAAGGGACAGGGGGCGGGTTGAAGGCTACACCTTC.

This clone showed up just once. This chain joins TRBV12-5 and TRBJ2-3, with 10 bases that match TRBD1. Trimming at V came to 0 bases and at J to 3 bases, leaving 6 bases not matched to a gene. The germline gives CDR1 LGHNT, CDR2 FRNRAP. There are 17 residues in the CDR3. CDR3 region: CASGLVSGQGNTDTQYF. CDR3 DNA sequence: TGTGCTAGTGGTTTGGTTTCGGGACAGGGGAATACAGATACGCAGTATTTT.

The genes are TRBV11-3 and TRBJ1-1; D may be TRBD1 (5 bases). V was trimmed by 6 bases and J by 2 bases, leaving 13 bases between them. The germline gives CDR1 SGHNT, CDR2 YENEEA. The CDR3 contains 14 residues. The CDR3 here is CASSYDRKNTEAFF. The CDR3, as DNA: TGTGCCAGCAGTTACGACAGAAAAAACACTGAAGCTTTCTTT.